This T cell receptor beta chain derives from a study of T cells after yellow fever vaccination. This clonotype appeared a few times. Via MiXCR, TCRdb re-called the 5' RACE reads, giving one row per CDR3 protein. This table has 150,000 to 200,000 distinct CDR3 sequences, about 10% appearing once. Per germline, CDR1 MNHEY and CDR2 SVGEGT. Unmatched junction bases numbered 8, after V lost 3 bases and J lost 7 bases. This CDR3 comprises 15 residues. Sequenced material: CD8+ T cells sorted from PBMCs, taken 15 days after the yellow fever booster vaccination. The TCR originated in a man aged 18 to 30 who received the YFV17D yellow fever vaccine. V is TRBV6-2 or TRBV6-3 and J is TRBJ2-5; TRBD1 aligns across 10 bases. The CDR3 is CASSYRGQGPATQYF. The CDR3 coding sequence is TGTGCCAGCAGTTATAGGGGACAGGGGCCAGCGACCCAGTACTTC.